This section outlines one T cell receptor beta chain sequence together with its context. This clone's antigen is unknown. Within one base of it there is no much larger clone, and no base qualities were kept. From its cysteine to its phenylalanine, the CDR3 spans 16 amino acids. The kept DNA is CDR3 alone, 48 bases in frame from the first base. V loses 1 base of germline sequence and J loses 0 bases, and the interval between the two ends is 11 bases. The germline V gene encodes CDR1 LGHDT and CDR2 YNNKEL (reference sequence). This record belongs to a study of blood T cell repertoires in COVID-19 (dated by TCRdb to the early 2020s). Context from the whole study: Samples from collaborators originated in the United States, Italy and Spain and spanned both the acute and convalescent phases of COVID-19. Samples were obtained from the ongoing ImmuneRACE study (first 160 participants) and from some 1,300 subjects provided by 6 global collaborators. A de-identified subject ID, COVID-19 status, age in years and sex were almost always included in the sample metadata. The prospective study material was composed of cDNA or gDNA derived from T cells, B-cell-depleted T cells, or PBMCs. The repertoires were released in a freely available public database meant as a resource for research on the immune response to SARS-CoV-2. Where available, HLA class I and class II types were taken from metadata supplied by the sample provider and were not determined by assay-based typing. Deeply sampled blood TCRbeta repertoires from subjects exposed to, actively infected with, or recovered from COVID-19 were included in the dataset.

The collaborating institutions used their own protocols to collect whole blood in K2EDTA tubes. For TCRbeta analysis, collaborators shipped samples as frozen whole blood, isolated PBMCs, or DNA extracted from either of those sample types. TCRbeta CDR3 regions were amplified from genomic DNA by means of the immunoSEQ Assay, a bias-controlled multiplex PCR. The study's own analysis went as follows. Within the assay, amplification of reference gene primers was used to estimate how many nucleated cells each sample contained. Sequence reads were collapsed and filtered to measure the absolute abundance of every unique TCRbeta CDR3 rearrangement. For each sample, productive Simpson clonality was calculated as the square root of Simpson's diversity index over productive rearrangements. Sourced from immuneACCESS, this table was stored by TCRdb with only in-frame sequences that have V and J called. A share of the clones is absent; for the studies checked, an unresolved V gene accounts for under half, and the remainder has no known explanation. The V and J calls and clone size were taken over from that table, and D and trimming were inferred from the DNA. This sample gives about 300,000 clones in total; around 82% of them show up just once. Of the sample, about 1.2% is held by the ten largest clones.

The study at large found these results: Clinical and demographic metadata were provided uncurated, with the amount varying by source and participant.

The V and J genes are TRBV3-1 (or the pseudogene TRBV3-2) and TRBJ2-3; TRBD1 is perhaps the D gene, given 7 matching bases. The sequence was obtained from a woman aged 45-60 years with acute or convalescent COVID-19. Sequences were obtained from peripheral blood. This receptor carries the CDR3 CASSQARGASTDTQYF. The DNA sequence is TGTGCCAGCAGCCAAGCCAGGGGGGCTAGCACAGATACGCAGTATTTT.